The present T cell receptor beta chain was sequenced within a study of T cells in Graves' hyperthyroidism and ophthalmopathy. The CDR3 sequence is 13 residues long. The V gene's germline CDR1 is MNHNS and CDR2 SASEGT. The V gene lost 8 bases and the J gene lost 0 bases, with 8 bases spanning the gap. RNA transcripts gave rise to amplified TCR beta CDR3 regions. With the HTBI primer set, the TCR CDR3 went through a first round of RT-PCR. TCRdb passed the multiplex PCR reads through MiXCR, listing each CDR3 protein once. The profile shows over 450,000 distinct CDR3 sequences, around 14% of them singletons. This clonotype was detected many times.

The TCR comes from a woman aged 18-29 years with Graves' hyperthyroidism. The chain carries TRBV6-1 and TRBJ1-3; D gene uncertain. Sequences were obtained from blood. CDR3 loop: CASGSASGNTIYF. The CDR3 DNA reads TGTGCCAGCGGAAGCGCCTCTGGAAACACCATATATTTT.